Listed below are T cell receptor beta chains from one sample, sequenced in a study of shared clonotypes between healthy human individuals. The method was immunoSEQ multiplex PCR; TCRdb's version includes in-frame clones alone and lacks a portion of them. Altogether almost 700,000 clones are present, 90% to 95% being singletons, with the ten largest covering 24%. Sequencing was done on a sample of naive CD8+ T cells sorted from blood. Receptor source: a man between 25 and 39 years old in good health. Both conserved end residues are part of each CDR3.

j_call v_call cdr3_aa
TRBJ2-3 TRBV27 CASSPSWAYTVDTQYF
TRBJ2-7 TRBV28 CASSLPYVLGSYEQYF
TRBJ2-7 TRBV25-1 CASSAPASGRAADEQYF
TRBJ2-1 TRBV9 CASSELTGGNNEQFF
TRBJ2-7 TRBV28 CASSSSGRGEYEQYF
TRBJ2-2 TRBV19 CASVYGRTGELFF
TRBJ2-6 TRBV23-1 CASSQTGGGPGANVLTF
TRBJ1-2 TRBV10-3 CAISESTSVGTGYGYTF
TRBJ2-1 TRBV29-1 CSAEGQEQFF
TRBJ2-7 TRBV5-5 CASSFAEVYEQYF
TRBJ2-7 TRBV25-1 CASSGGVEQYF
TRBJ2-7 TRBV27 CASSSQTSRPLYEQYF